This T cell receptor (beta chain) stems from a study of Graves' ophthalmopathy and Graves' hyperthyroidism. The study, taken as a whole, reports: Predictions made by the model for ophthalmopathy progression reached approximately 70% sensitivity and around 73% specificity.

This clonotype was seen a handful of times. The antigen is not known. Amplification from RNA transcripts yielded the TCR beta CDR3 regions. Scientists carried out first-round RT-PCR using HTBI primers and then a second-round multiplex PCR. TCRdb reprocessed the multiplex PCR reads with MiXCR, giving one entry per CDR3 protein. The table includes almost 750,000 distinct CDR3 sequences, about 44% detected once. Other autoimmune diseases, uncontrolled infections, pregnancy or lactation led to the exclusion of patients. Germline assignment: CDR1 DFQATT and CDR2 SNEGSKA (reference sequence). This CDR3 contains 16 residues. Unmatched junction bases numbered 9, after V lost 0 bases and J lost 2 bases.

This rearrangement joins TRBV20-1 to TRBJ1-2; 7 bases line up with TRBD1. Sequencing used peripheral blood. The receptor was isolated from an adult man with Graves' ophthalmopathy. The CDR3 DNA is TGCAGTGCTAGAGAGACAAACAGGGGCAAGAACTATGGCTACACCTTC. It is translated as CSARETNRGKNYGYTF.